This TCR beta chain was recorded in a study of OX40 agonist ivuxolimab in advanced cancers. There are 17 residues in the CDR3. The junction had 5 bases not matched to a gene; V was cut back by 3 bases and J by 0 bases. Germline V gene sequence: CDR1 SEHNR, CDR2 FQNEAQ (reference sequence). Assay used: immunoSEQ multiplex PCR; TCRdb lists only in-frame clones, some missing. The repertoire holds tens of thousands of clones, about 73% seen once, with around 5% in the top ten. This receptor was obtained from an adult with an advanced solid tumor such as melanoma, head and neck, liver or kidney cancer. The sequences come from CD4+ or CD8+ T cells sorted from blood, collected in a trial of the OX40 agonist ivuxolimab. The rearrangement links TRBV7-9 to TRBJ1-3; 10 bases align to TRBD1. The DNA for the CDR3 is TGTGCCAGCAGCTTGGGACAGGGGACCGCCTCTGGAAACACCATATATTTT. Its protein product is CASSLGQGTASGNTIYF.